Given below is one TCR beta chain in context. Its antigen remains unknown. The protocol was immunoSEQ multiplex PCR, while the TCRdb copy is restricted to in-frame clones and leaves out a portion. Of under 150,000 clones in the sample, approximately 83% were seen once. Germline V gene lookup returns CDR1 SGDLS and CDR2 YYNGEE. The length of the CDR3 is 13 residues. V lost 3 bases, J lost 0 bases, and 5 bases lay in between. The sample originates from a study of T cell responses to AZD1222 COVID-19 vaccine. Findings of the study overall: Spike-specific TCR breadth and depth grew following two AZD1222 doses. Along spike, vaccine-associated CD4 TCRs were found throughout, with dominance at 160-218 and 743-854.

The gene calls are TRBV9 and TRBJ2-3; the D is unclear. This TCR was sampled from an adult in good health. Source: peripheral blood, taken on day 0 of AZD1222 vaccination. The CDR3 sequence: CASSDGSTDTQYF. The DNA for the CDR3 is TGTGCCAGCAGCGACGGCAGCACAGATACGCAGTATTTT.